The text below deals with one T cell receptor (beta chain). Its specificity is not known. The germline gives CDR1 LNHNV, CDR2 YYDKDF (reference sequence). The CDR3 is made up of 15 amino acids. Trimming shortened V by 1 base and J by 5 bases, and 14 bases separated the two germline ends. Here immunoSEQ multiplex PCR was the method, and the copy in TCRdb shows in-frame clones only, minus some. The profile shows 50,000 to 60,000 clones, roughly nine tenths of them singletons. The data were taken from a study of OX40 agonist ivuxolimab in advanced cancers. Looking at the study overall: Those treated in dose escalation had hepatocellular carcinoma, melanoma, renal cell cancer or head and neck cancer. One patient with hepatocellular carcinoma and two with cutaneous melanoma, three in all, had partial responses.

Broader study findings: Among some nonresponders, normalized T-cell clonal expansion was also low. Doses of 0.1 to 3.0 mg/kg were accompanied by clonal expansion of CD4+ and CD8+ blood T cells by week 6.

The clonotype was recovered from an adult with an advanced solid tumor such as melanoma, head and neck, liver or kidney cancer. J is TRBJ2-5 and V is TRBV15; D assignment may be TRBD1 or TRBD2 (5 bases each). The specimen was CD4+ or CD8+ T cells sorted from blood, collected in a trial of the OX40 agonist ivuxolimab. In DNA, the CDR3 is TGTGCCACCAGCAGAGTGAGGGGTTCGGGGGAGACCCAGTACTTC. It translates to CATSRVRGSGETQYF.